This TCR beta chain was recovered during a study of tumor-infiltrating lymphocytes in primary liver carcinoma (TCRdb year 2017). Describing the broader study: Of the five patients (three men and two women, aged 30 to 69 years), four had hepatocellular carcinoma and one had combined HCC and intrahepatic cholangiocarcinoma. The five patients had tumors of stage T1-T3 N0M0, with maximum diameters ranging from about 4.2 to 10 cm. For each liver tumor, the study sampled five regions along with adjacent normal tissue and blood, and applied TCRbeta repertoire sequencing, expression microarrays and whole-exome sequencing. A total of about 35 specimens from 5 patients went through TCRbeta repertoire sequencing, namely 25 tumor regions, 5 adjacent noncancerous liver tissues and 5 peripheral blood samples. Each sample produced about 3.65 to 7.13 million productive TCRbeta reads, and read depth showed no significant difference between tissue types. Reproducibility between technical replicate repertoires was high, with correlation coefficients above 0.95 and mean shared-clone rates roughly 0.87. To link TCRbeta repertoire diversity to the local molecular phenotype, the 25 tumor region samples were profiled with Agilent mRNA microarrays.

Study-wide findings and limitations: Compared with blood, tumors had a significantly larger share of the repertoire taken up by the top 250 clones (p = 0.039). The study included only a few patients, and the authors note findings should be validated in a larger study. Repertoire overlap was higher between tumor regions (mean around 35%) than tumor-adjacent (approximately 17%) or tumor-blood (approximately 15%) pairs, consistent with antigen-driven expansion. Only the TCR beta chain was sequenced, which likely underestimates true repertoire diversity because unpaired alpha chains were not captured. Comparison of CD4+ and CD8+ T cell repertoires was precluded by the use of bulk unsorted samples. Only about 7.5-25% of top clones were present in all five regions of a tumor, suggesting spatial heterogeneity of tumor-infiltrating T cells.

A constant-region primer and ProtoScript II reverse transcriptase were used to reverse-transcribe TCRbeta-specific cDNA from approximately 450 ng total RNA. Construction of the TCRbeta libraries relied on three nested rounds of multiplex PCR, following a slightly modified ARM-PCR procedure. Each of the first two PCR rounds ran for about 9 cycles and used multiplex TRBV1-TRBV30 forward primers together with a Cbeta reverse primer. Sample barcodes and Illumina adapters were attached in a final 25-cycle PCR using Deep VentR polymerase. Before sequencing, amplicons of 200-500 bp were gel-purified using a QIAquick gel extraction kit. The TCRbeta amplicons were sequenced with 250-bp paired-end reads on an Illumina HiSeq 2500. In the authors' own workflow: Quality trimming of reads was performed with Trimmomatic v0.33, and paired reads were merged with FLASH v1.2.11 so that full CDR3 sequences could be recovered. MiGEC v1.2.1b assigned V, D and J germline segments to the rearranged TCRbeta sequences. Clonotype statistics and Shannon-Wiener diversity indices were computed with VDJtools v1.0.0. To reduce sampling bias, subsequent analyses other than the diversity analysis used only the 250 most abundant clonotypes in each sample. TCRdb redid the processing of the public reads, applying fastp at Q25 and MiXCR, and retained in-frame beta chains. Identical CDR3 proteins give one entry, which carries the most common genes and DNA. V and J calls and clone size were set by TCRdb, not the authors. Here the sample has 20,000 to 25,000 distinct CDR3 sequences; about 79% occur a single time. 40% of the sample is held by the ten biggest clonotypes.

With regard to this clonotype: The specificity of this receptor is unknown. The junction differs from germline at one of its ends, possibly a read error.

Without any cell sorting, total RNA and DNA were extracted together from around 20-30 mg of bulk tissue using the AllPrep DNA/RNA mini kit. Between late 2015 and March 2016, a few patients in China with histopathologically diagnosed primary liver carcinoma had surgical resection. At the time of sampling, the patients had chronic HBV infection and had not received any treatment. Five spatially separated regions were sampled from each tumor: the superior, inferior, left-lateral and right-lateral poles, plus the tumor centre. More than 90% viable tumor cells were found by histology in every tumor sample. Fresh tumor and adjacent tissue pieces were bisected, with one half stored in RNAlater at -80 degrees C and the other half sent for histology. The CDR3, from cysteine to phenylalanine, totals 13 residues. The read is trimmed to its CDR3 DNA, 39 bases read in frame from base 1.

The receptor chain draws on TRBV12-3 or TRBV12-4 and TRBJ1-5, with no confidently assigned D gene. The specimen sequenced was liver tumor tissue from sampling region 1. According to the study, the label for this sample's cell subset or site signals: tumor region T1, superior pole. The sequence was collected from a woman in her 30s with primary liver carcinoma and hepatitis B virus infection. CDR3 region: CASSLTRNQPQHF. The DNA sequence is given as TGCGCAAGCAGTCTCACAAGGAATCAGCCCCAGCATTTT.